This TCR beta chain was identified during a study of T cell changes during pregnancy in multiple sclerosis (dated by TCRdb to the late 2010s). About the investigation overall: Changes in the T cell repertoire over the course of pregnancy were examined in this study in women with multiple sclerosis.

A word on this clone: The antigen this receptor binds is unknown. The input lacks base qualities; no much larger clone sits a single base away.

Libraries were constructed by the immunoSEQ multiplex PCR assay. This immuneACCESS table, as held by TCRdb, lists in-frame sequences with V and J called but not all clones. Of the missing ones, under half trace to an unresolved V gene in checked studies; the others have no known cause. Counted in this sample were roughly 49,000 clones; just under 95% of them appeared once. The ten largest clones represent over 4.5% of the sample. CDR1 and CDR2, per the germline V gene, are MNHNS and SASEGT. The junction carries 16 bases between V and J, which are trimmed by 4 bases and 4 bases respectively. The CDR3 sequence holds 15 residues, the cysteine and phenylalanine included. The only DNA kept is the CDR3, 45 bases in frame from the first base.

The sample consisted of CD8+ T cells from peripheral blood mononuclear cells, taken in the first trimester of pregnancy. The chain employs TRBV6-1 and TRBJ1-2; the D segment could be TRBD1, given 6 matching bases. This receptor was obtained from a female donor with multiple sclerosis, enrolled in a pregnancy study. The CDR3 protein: CASSGDTPEVYGYTF. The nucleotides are TGTGCCAGCAGTGGGGACACACCGGAGGTCTATGGCTACACCTTC.